The 18 T cell receptor beta chains reported below all come from one sample, sequenced in a study of T cells in Graves' hyperthyroidism and ophthalmopathy. From RNA transcripts, TCR beta CDR3 regions were amplified. The HTBI primer set was used in a first-round RT-PCR of the TCR CDR3. MiXCR was run by TCRdb on the multiplex PCR reads, yielding one entry per CDR3 protein. The sample contains more than 650,000 distinct CDR3 sequences, about 14% of which appear only once. Sequencing used blood. All receptors derive from a woman between 18 and 30 years old with Graves' hyperthyroidism.

This chain uses TRBV6-5 with TRBJ2-4; the D is unclear. The V gene lost 0 bases and the J gene lost 9 bases, with 12 bases spanning the gap. Germline lookup yields CDR1 MNHEY and CDR2 SVGAGI. The CDR3 totals 14 residues. The CDR3 DNA sequence: TGTGCCAGCAGTTACTCGTTAACGAGGAGCATTCAGTACTTC. It codes for CASSYSLTRSIQYF.

This clonotype was observed many times. The chain joins TRBV27 to TRBJ2-7; D might be TRBD2 (5 bases). This CDR3 spans 14 amino acids. Per the germline V gene, CDR1 is MNHEY and CDR2 is SMNVEV (reference sequence). V was shortened by 4 bases and J by 4 bases, with 14 bases between the two germline ends. The CDR3 DNA follows: TGTGCCAGCAGTTCCTTGGGGAGTTATTACGAGCAGTACTTC. Protein: CASSSLGSYYEQYF.

This clonotype was detected a few times. The gene calls are TRBV20-1 and TRBJ2-5; 9 bases fit TRBD1. After removal of 6 bases from V and 0 bases from J, the junction contained 8 bases not matched to a gene. Per the germline V gene, CDR1 is DFQATT and CDR2 is SNEGSKA (reference sequence). CDR3 length: 15 residues. The CDR3 region is CSANRQGDYQETQYF. CDR3 bases: TGCAGTGCCAACAGACAGGGGGATTACCAAGAGACCCAGTACTTC.

This clonotype was picked up many times. CDR3 protein: CSARVQGGSAGEDYNEQFF. The CDR3 DNA is TGCAGTGCTAGAGTGCAGGGAGGGTCAGCGGGAGAGGACTACAATGAGCAGTTCTTC. The gene calls are TRBV20-1 and TRBJ2-1; 8 bases fit TRBD2. CDR1 is DFQATT, CDR2 SNEGSKA, per germline (reference sequence). J was trimmed by 3 bases and V by 1 base; bases with no gene match: 17. CDR3 length equals 19 residues.

Of note for this clonotype: This may be a read error: a much more frequent sequence differs by one nucleotide. The chain joins TRBV12-3 or TRBV12-4 to TRBJ2-5; 11 positions agree with TRBD2. The length of the CDR3 is 17 residues. CDR3 protein: CASSSAGLAVSLKTKYF. As DNA, the CDR3 is TGTGCCAGCAGTTCCGCGGGACTAGCGGTTTCTTTGAAGACCAAGTACTTC.

This clonotype came up a few times. The chain couples TRBV6-5 to TRBJ2-1, with D possibly being TRBD2 (5 bases). This CDR3 has 19 amino acids. Trimming took off 0 bases at V and 0 bases at J, with 18 bases between the two ends. Germline V lookup: CDR1 MNHEY, CDR2 SVGAGI. The CDR3 DNA sequence: TGTGCCAGCAGTTACTCCAGCGGAGGCCTGAGGAGCTCCTACAATGAGCAGTTCTTC. Translated, it gives CASSYSSGGLRSSYNEQFF.

The rearrangement links TRBV25-1 to TRBJ1-1; 7 bases agree with TRBD1. Germline V gene lookup returns CDR1 MGHDK and CDR2 SYGVNS. Trimming cost V 6 bases and J 0 bases; bases outside gene matches: 7. CDR3 length: 15 amino acids. Here the CDR3 DNA reads TGTGCCAGCAGCCTAGGGGGCTGGATGAACACTGAAGCTTTCTTT. It encodes CASSLGGWMNTEAFF.

This clonotype was recorded a few times. A junction boundary mismatches the germline segment, possibly from a read error. V gene TRBV11-3 combines with J gene TRBJ2-4; TRBD2 matches 8 bases. The CDR3 is made up of 15 amino acids. Germline CDR1 reads SGHNT; CDR2 reads YENEEA. The CDR3 region is CACSLAGGAGGIQYF. CDR3 coding DNA: TGTGCCTGCAGCTTAGCCGGGGGGGCGGGAGGAATTCAGTACTTC.

This CDR3 is CASRGKGPDEQYF. The CDR3 nucleotides read TGTGCCAGCAGAGGGAAAGGGCCCGACGAGCAGTACTTC. The chain recombines TRBV7-9 with TRBJ2-7; D uncertain. V was pared by 6 bases and J by 5 bases, with 14 bases between. This CDR3 region has 13 residues. Per the germline V gene, CDR1 is SEHNR and CDR2 is FQNEAQ (reference sequence).

This clonotype was seen many times. This CDR3 is CASSPDLTYEQYF. CDR3 nucleotide sequence: TGTGCCAGCAGCCCGGACCTGACATACGAGCAGTACTTC. V gene TRBV14 combines with J gene TRBJ2-7, with D hard to call. V lost 4 bases and J 4 bases, leaving 11 bases between the germline ends. CDR3 size: 13 residues. Per germline, CDR1 SGHDN and CDR2 FVKESK. Combining the CDR3 with reference TRBV14 and TRBJ2-7 gives the whole variable domain EAGVTQFPSHSVIEKGQTVTLRCDPISGHDNLYWYRRVMGKEIKFLLHFVKESKQDESGMPNNRFLAERTGGTYSTLKVQPAELEDSGVYFCASSPDLTYEQYFGPGTRLTVT.

This clonotype was detected only a few times. The V gene is TRBV6-2 or TRBV6-3, the J gene TRBJ1-5; 7 nucleotides agree with TRBD1. This CDR3 region has 15 residues. CDR1 and CDR2 (germline): MNHEY, SVGEGT. Losses at the gene ends were 3 bases for V and 5 bases for J; bases not matched to a gene: 7. Written as DNA, the CDR3 is TGTGCCAGCAGTTATCGCCCCGGGACAGATCAGCCCCAGCATTTT. It translates to CASSYRPGTDQPQHF.

The table lists this clonotype with many counts. The chain links TRBV20-1 to TRBJ2-3, with 10 bases fitting TRBD2. This CDR3 contains 16 residues. With 5 bases clipped from V and 5 bases from J, the junction kept 13 bases outside the gene matches. CDR1 and CDR2 (germline): DFQATT, SNEGSKA (reference sequence). CDR3 loop: CSAGGHSGRNRDTQYF. CDR3 DNA: TGCAGTGCTGGAGGACATAGCGGGAGGAACCGAGATACGCAGTATTTT.

This clonotype was seen at least ten times. The chain carries TRBV6-6 and TRBJ2-7; TRBD1 agrees at 9 bases. Trimming cost V 0 bases and J 3 bases; bases outside gene matches: 3. The CDR3 has 15 amino acids. Germline CDR1 and CDR2: MNHNY and SVGAGI (reference sequence). The chain's CDR3 is CASSYSDRGDYEQYF. For the CDR3, the DNA is TGTGCCAGCAGTTACTCAGACAGGGGGGACTACGAGCAGTACTTC.

This clonotype appeared many times. One junction end disagrees with the germline gene, perhaps due to a read error. V usage is TRBV7-9 and J usage is TRBJ2-1; D possibly matches TRBD1 or TRBD2 (5 bases each). Germline V CDR1 and CDR2: SEHNR, FQNEAQ (reference sequence). CDR3 length equals 13 residues. CDR3 coding DNA: TGTGCCAGCAGCCTCGGGACCTACAATGAGCAGCTCTTC. It codes for CASSLGTYNEQLF. Supplemented by reference TRBV7-9 and TRBJ2-1, the full variable domain reads DTGVSQNPRHKITKRGQNVTFRCDPISEHNRLYWYRQTLGQGPEFLTYFQNEAQLEKSRLLSDRFSAERPKGSFSTLEIQRTEQGDSAMYLCASSLGTYNEQLFGPGTRLTVL.

The chain has TRBV6-9 and TRBJ1-4; maybe TRBD1 (5 bases). With 3 bases removed from V and 4 bases from J, the gap between germline ends came to 9 bases. CDR1 and CDR2 (germline): MNHGY, SVAAGI. This CDR3 region has 14 residues. CDR3 bases: TGTGCCAGCAGTTACGGACACCTTAATGAAAAACTGTTTTTT. It translates to CASSYGHLNEKLFF.

The chain couples TRBV19 to TRBJ2-1, with 8 bases that match TRBD1. The CDR3 runs 15 residues. Germline V gene lookup returns CDR1 LNHDA and CDR2 SQIVND (reference sequence). With 5 bases clipped from V and 9 bases from J, the junction kept 12 bases outside the gene matches. CDR3 amino acids: CASSSRGIDRGEQFF. The CDR3 nucleotides read TGTGCCAGTAGTTCTCGAGGTATAGACAGGGGTGAGCAGTTCTTC.

A few counts support this clonotype. The chain links TRBV9 to TRBJ2-2; 10 nucleotides align to TRBD1. The germline V gene has CDR1 SGDLS and CDR2 YYNGEE. Trimming removed 3 bases from V and 5 bases from J; junction bases left unmatched: 10. The CDR3 runs to 17 residues. The CDR3 here is CASSASTGGDRTGELFF. Written as DNA, the CDR3 is TGTGCCAGCAGCGCCTCGACAGGGGGCGATCGGACCGGGGAGCTGTTTTTT.

This clonotype was recorded at least ten times. The chain recombines TRBV3-1 with TRBJ1-3; D not resolved. The germline V gene has CDR1 LGHDT and CDR2 YNNKEL (reference sequence). The length of the CDR3 is 15 residues. Deletions cut 3 bases from V and 8 bases from J, with 17 bases between. CDR3 sequence reads: CASSHVGREWDTIYF. The CDR3 DNA sequence: TGTGCCAGCAGCCATGTAGGTCGGGAATGGGACACCATATATTTT. Using reference TRBV3-1 and TRBJ1-3 for the parts outside the CDR3, the full variable domain is DTAVSQTPKYLVTQMGNDKSIKCEQNLGHDTMYWYKQDSKKFLKIMFSYNNKELIINETVPNRFSPKSPDKAHLNLHINSLELGDSAVYFCASSHVGREWDTIYFGEGSWLTVV.